Following are 14 T cell receptor beta chains from one sample sequenced in a study of PD-1 blockade in classical Hodgkin lymphoma. Here immunoSEQ multiplex PCR was the method, and the copy in TCRdb shows in-frame clones only, minus some. In the table there are tens of thousands of clones, approximately 89% of which are singletons. Time point meaning: cycle 4 day 1 (C4D1), after 5 to 7 weeks of nivolumab. Autologous stem cell transplantation was followed by relapse in every patient, and brentuximab vedotin exposure varied. Investigators isolated CD4+ T cells from thawed PBMCs through magnetic negative selection. The input for sequencing was CD4+ T cells from blood, taken before the fourth cycle of nivolumab. The receptors were gathered from a human donor with classical Hodgkin lymphoma.

The rearrangement joins TRBV28 to TRBJ2-2, with 10 nucleotides matching TRBD2. Germline CDR1 is MDHEN and CDR2 is SYDVKM. The CDR3 length is 14 residues. Unmatched junction bases numbered 2, after V lost 7 bases and J lost 3 bases. The CDR3 DNA sequence: TGTGCCAGCATGCTAGCGGGAGACACCGGGGAGCTGTTTTTT. Its protein is CASMLAGDTGELFF.

V is TRBV4-1 and J is TRBJ1-6; D gene ambiguous. The CDR3 sequence is 16 residues long. CDR1 is MGHRA and CDR2 is YSYEKL in the germline V gene. The ends were cut back, 4 bases at V and 6 bases at J, with 16 bases in the middle. Here the CDR3 reads CASSLLRTVSNSPLHF. The CDR3 DNA follows: TGCGCCAGCAGCCTCCTTAGAACAGTGTCTAATTCACCCCTCCACTTT.

This chain joins TRBV30 and TRBJ1-1, with a possible D match to TRBD1 (5 bases). Trimming removed 5 bases from V and 8 bases from J, with 15 bases in between. Per the germline V gene, CDR1 is GTSNPN and CDR2 is SVGIG (reference sequence). CDR3 size: 12 residues. CDR3 in DNA: TGTGCCTGGGGGAACCGGGGCAAAGAAGCTTTCTTT. Its protein is CAWGNRGKEAFF.

J is TRBJ2-7 and V is TRBV5-1; 7 nucleotides agree with TRBD1. Losses at the gene ends were 0 bases for V and 5 bases for J; bases not matched to a gene: 14. Germline assignment: CDR1 SGHRS and CDR2 YFSETQ. The CDR3 sequence is 17 residues long. The CDR3 DNA follows: TGCGCCAGCAGCTTGGACGTCACAGGGGACAGTGAAGACGAGCAGTACTTC. This sequence encodes CASSLDVTGDSEDEQYF.

This clone was observed once. The rearrangement joins TRBV27 to TRBJ2-1, with 10 bases lining up with TRBD2. Germline CDR1 is MNHEY and CDR2 is SMNVEV (reference sequence). This CDR3 spans 18 amino acids. V dropped 6 bases and J dropped 5; count of bases not matched to a gene: 16. CDR3 residues: CASRKQAGTSERNNEQFF. The CDR3 DNA follows: TGTGCCAGCAGGAAACAAGCCGGGACTAGCGAAAGGAACAATGAGCAGTTCTTC.

The rearrangement links TRBV18 to TRBJ1-2, with unresolved D. Trimming took off 1 base at V and 6 bases at J, with 9 bases between the two ends. Germline CDR1 KGHSH, CDR2 LQKENI. This CDR3 region has 13 residues. CDR3 coding DNA: TGTGCCAGCTCACCACGGTCAGGTGATGGCTACACCTTC. Translating it yields CASSPRSGDGYTF.

The V gene is TRBV18, the J gene TRBJ2-1, with TRBD1 identical over 11 bases. The CDR3 is made up of 16 amino acids. V trimming: 3 bases; J trimming: 7 bases; junction bases outside the gene matches: 8. CDR1 is KGHSH and CDR2 is LQKENI in the germline V gene. Here the CDR3 DNA reads TGTGCCAGCTCACCGCTCGGGACAGGGGGTTCTAATGAGCAGTTCTTC. It specifies CASSPLGTGGSNEQFF.

J is TRBJ1-2 and V is TRBV7-9, with a tentative D call TRBD1 (5 bases). This CDR3 has 11 residues. Germline lookup yields CDR1 SEHNR and CDR2 FQNEAQ (reference sequence). V was trimmed by 3 bases and J by 7 bases, leaving 6 bases between them. CDR3 amino acids: CASSFGTGYTF. DNA of the CDR3: TGTGCCAGCAGCTTCGGGACTGGCTACACCTTC.

This clone was recorded only once. The chain is built from TRBV28 and TRBJ1-2; D gene ambiguous. The CDR3 contains 13 residues. The germline V and J ends were trimmed by 6 bases and 8 bases, with 16 bases remaining between them. Germline CDR1 is MDHEN and CDR2 is SYDVKM. For the CDR3, the DNA is TGTGCCAGCAGATCACTCAACTTGGGAGGCTACACCTTC. This translates into CASRSLNLGGYTF.

This clone appeared once. The chain carries TRBV20-1 and TRBJ1-1; D gene uncertain. This CDR3 has 10 amino acids. V gave up 8 bases and J gave up 7 bases, with 11 bases separating them. Germline CDR1 reads DFQATT; CDR2 reads SNEGSKA (reference sequence). In DNA form, the CDR3 reads TGCAGTTCTTACCACCTTGAAGCTTTCTTT. This encodes CSSYHLEAFF.

The chain links TRBV6-5 to TRBJ2-1; 7 bases are a match to TRBD1. CDR1 is MNHEY, CDR2 SVGAGI, per germline. V gave up 5 bases and J gave up 6 bases; unmatched junction bases: 7. The length of the CDR3 is 14 residues. The CDR3 nucleotides are TGTGCCAGCAGTACAGGGGTAGGAAGCAATGAGCAGTTCTTC. It encodes CASSTGVGSNEQFF.

The chain joins TRBV6-5 to TRBJ1-2; D is uncertain. The CDR3 contains 15 residues. The V and J ends lost 6 bases and 4 bases respectively, with 18 bases between them. CDR1 MNHEY and CDR2 SVGAGI come from the germline V gene. The CDR3 spells CASRRDAGPSYGYTF. The CDR3 region has the DNA TGTGCCAGCAGACGTGACGCTGGCCCCTCCTATGGCTACACCTTC.

This chain links TRBV7-2 with TRBJ2-7; the D call may be TRBD1 or TRBD2 (6 bases each). The CDR3 totals 15 residues. Germline CDR1 is SGHTA and CDR2 is FQGNSA. V was clipped by 5 bases and J by 2 bases, with 16 bases between them. In DNA form, the CDR3 reads TGTGCCAGCAGCGACCAACAGGGAGGTACCTACGAGCAGTACTTC. Translated: CASSDQQGGTYEQYF.

V usage is TRBV4-1 and J usage is TRBJ2-7; 15 bases are a match to TRBD2. The CDR3 has 19 amino acids. The junction had 9 bases not matched to a gene; V was cut back by 0 bases and J by 3 bases. Germline V gene lookup returns CDR1 MGHRA and CDR2 YSYEKL. CDR3: CASSQDRGLAGGTLYEQYF. CDR3 DNA sequence: TGCGCCAGCAGCCAAGATCGTGGACTAGCGGGAGGGACCCTCTACGAGCAGTACTTC.